One sample yielded the 3 T cell receptor beta chains listed below, sequenced in a study of blood T cell repertoires in COVID-19. Here immunoSEQ multiplex PCR was the method, and the copy in TCRdb shows in-frame clones only, minus some. Here the sample spans about 44,000 clones, approximately 88% being singletons. The source material was peripheral blood. All receptors derive from a middle-aged woman with acute or convalescent COVID-19.

The chain recombines TRBV5-1 with TRBJ2-7; no firm D call. CDR1 and CDR2 from the germline V gene are SGHRS and YFSETQ. The CDR3 sequence is 13 residues long. V was trimmed by 0 bases and J by 3 bases, leaving 7 bases between them. CDR3 nucleotides: TGCGCCAGCAGCTTGGGGCCCAACTACGAGCAGTACTTC. This gives the protein CASSLGPNYEQYF.

V usage is TRBV5-4 and J usage is TRBJ1-4; no clear D. The germline V gene encodes CDR1 SGHNT and CDR2 YYREEE (reference sequence). Trimming removed 0 bases at V and 6 bases at J, with 12 bases between. The CDR3 covers 15 residues. CDR3 bases: TGTGCCAGCAGCTTGGCAGCCACCGGGGATGAAAAACTGTTTTTT. Translated, it gives CASSLAATGDEKLFF. Using reference TRBV5-4 and TRBJ1-4 for the parts outside the CDR3, the full variable domain is ETGVTQSPTHLIKTRGQQVTLRCSSQSGHNTVSWYQQALGQGPQFIFQYYREEENGRGNFPPRFSGLQFPNYSSELNVNALELDDSALYLCASSLAATGDEKLFFGSGTQLSVL.

This clone was observed a single time. The chain combines TRBV28 with TRBJ1-2; D possibly corresponds to TRBD1 (6 bases). The germline V and J ends were trimmed by 3 bases and 0 bases, with 11 bases remaining between them. The CDR3 totals 15 residues. Germline assignment: CDR1 MDHEN and CDR2 SYDVKM. This CDR3 is CASSFRTDPNYGYTF. DNA for the CDR3: TGTGCCAGCAGTTTTCGGACAGACCCTAACTATGGCTACACCTTC.